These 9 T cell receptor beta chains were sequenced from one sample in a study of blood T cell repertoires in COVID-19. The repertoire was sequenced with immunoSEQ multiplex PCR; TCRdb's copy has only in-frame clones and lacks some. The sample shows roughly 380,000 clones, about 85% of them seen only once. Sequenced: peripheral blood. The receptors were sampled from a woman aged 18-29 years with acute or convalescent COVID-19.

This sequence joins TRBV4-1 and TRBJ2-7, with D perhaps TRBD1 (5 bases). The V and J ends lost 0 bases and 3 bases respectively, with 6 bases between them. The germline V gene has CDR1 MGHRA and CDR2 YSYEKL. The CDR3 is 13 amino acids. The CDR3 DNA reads TGCGCCAGCAGCCAAGAAGGGGTCTACGAGCAGTACTTC. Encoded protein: CASSQEGVYEQYF.

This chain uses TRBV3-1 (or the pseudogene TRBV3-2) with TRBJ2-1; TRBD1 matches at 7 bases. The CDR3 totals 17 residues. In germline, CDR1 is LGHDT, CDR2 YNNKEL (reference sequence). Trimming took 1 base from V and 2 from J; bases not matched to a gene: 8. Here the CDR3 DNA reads TGTGCCAGCAGCCAAGTCGGCAGACAGGGCACCTACAATGAGCAGTTCTTC. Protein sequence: CASSQVGRQGTYNEQFF.

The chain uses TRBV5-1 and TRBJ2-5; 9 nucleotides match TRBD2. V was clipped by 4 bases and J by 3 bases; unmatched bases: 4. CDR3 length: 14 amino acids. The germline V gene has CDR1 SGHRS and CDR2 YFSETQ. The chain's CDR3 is CASSQGLAKETQYF. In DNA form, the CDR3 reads TGCGCCAGCAGCCAGGGACTAGCAAAAGAGACCCAGTACTTC.

The CDR3 nucleotides read TGTGCCAGCAGCCCTCCTAGCGGGGGGGCCTTCACCGGGGAGCTGTTTTTT. This translates into CASSPPSGGAFTGELFF. The chain employs TRBV7-2 and TRBJ2-2; the match to TRBD2 covers 12 bases. The length of the CDR3 is 17 residues. With 5 bases clipped from V and 4 bases from J, the junction kept 8 bases outside the gene matches. CDR1 and CDR2 (germline): SGHTA, FQGNSA. The variable domain in full, completed from reference TRBV7-2 and TRBJ2-2, reads GAGVSQSPSNKVTEKGKDVELRCDPISGHTALYWYRQSLGQGLEFLIYFQGNSAPDKSGLPSDRFSAERTGGSVSTLTIQRTQQEDSAVYLCASSPPSGGAFTGELFFGEGSRLTVL.

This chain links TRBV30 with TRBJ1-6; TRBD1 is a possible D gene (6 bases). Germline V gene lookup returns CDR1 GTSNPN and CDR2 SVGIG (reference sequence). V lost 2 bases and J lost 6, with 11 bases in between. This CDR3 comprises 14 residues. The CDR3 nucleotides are TGTGCCTGGAGTCAACAGGGCCCTAATTCACCCCTCCACTTT. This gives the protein CAWSQQGPNSPLHF.

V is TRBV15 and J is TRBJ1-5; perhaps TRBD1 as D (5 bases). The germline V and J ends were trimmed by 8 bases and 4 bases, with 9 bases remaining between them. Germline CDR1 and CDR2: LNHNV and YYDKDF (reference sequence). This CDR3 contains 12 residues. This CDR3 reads CATQKGNQPQHF. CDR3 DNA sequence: TGTGCCACCCAGAAGGGGAATCAGCCCCAGCATTTT.

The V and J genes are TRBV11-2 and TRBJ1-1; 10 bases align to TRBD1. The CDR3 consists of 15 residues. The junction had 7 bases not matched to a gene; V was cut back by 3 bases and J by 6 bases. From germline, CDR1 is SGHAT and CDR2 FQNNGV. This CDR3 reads CASSLMTGGAPEAFF. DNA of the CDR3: TGTGCCAGCAGCTTGATGACAGGGGGCGCCCCTGAAGCTTTCTTT. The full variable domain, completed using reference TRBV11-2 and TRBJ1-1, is EAGVAQSPRYKIIEKRQSVAFWCNPISGHATLYWYQQILGQGPKLLIQFQNNGVVDDSQLPKDRFSAERLKGVDSTLKIQPAKLEDSAVYLCASSLMTGGAPEAFFGQGTRLTVV.

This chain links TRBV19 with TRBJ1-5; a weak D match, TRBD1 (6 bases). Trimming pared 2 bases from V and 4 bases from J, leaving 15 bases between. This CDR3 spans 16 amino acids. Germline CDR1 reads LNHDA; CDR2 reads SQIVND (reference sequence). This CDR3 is CASSIFRDRSNQPQHF. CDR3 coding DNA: TGTGCCAGTAGTATATTTCGAGACAGGTCGAATCAGCCCCAGCATTTT.

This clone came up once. For the CDR3, the DNA is TGTGCCAGCAGCTTAGGACAGGGGAACTCTGAAAAACTGTTTTTT. Protein product: CASSLGQGNSEKLFF. J is TRBJ1-4 and V is TRBV7-9, with 8 bases lining up with TRBD1. The CDR3 sequence is 15 residues long. Unmatched junction bases numbered 5, after V lost 1 base and J lost 7 bases. Germline V CDR1 and CDR2: SEHNR, FQNEAQ (reference sequence).